These 24 T cell receptor beta chains share one sample of origin, sequenced in a study of cytomegalovirus exposure and HLA in healthy donors. With 60 Vbeta and 13 Jbeta primers, the PCR was carried out. This table comes from immunoSEQ multiplex PCR, and its TCRdb copy is limited to in-frame clones, with some not included. Of around 110,000 clones listed, around two thirds are singletons. Sequencing input: PBMCs. These receptor sequences come from a woman in her thirties or forties in good health and CMV-seropositive.

The chain couples TRBV5-6 to TRBJ2-7, with no clear D. Germline V gene data show CDR1 as SGHDT and CDR2 as YYEEEE. CDR3 size: 13 residues. The V end was cut by 3 bases, the J end by 5 bases, with 12 bases between. CDR3 DNA: TGTGCCAGCAGCTCTAACCCCACCAACGAGCAGTACTTC. Its protein product is CASSSNPTNEQYF.

The gene calls are TRBV7-9 and TRBJ2-5, with 9 positions matching TRBD2. Judging by the DNA end, TRBJ2-7 fits better; the J call may be wrong. Germline CDR1 SEHNR, CDR2 FQNEAQ (reference sequence). CDR3 length: 16 amino acids. This CDR3 reads CASSLAGGLASYEQYF. In DNA, the CDR3 is TGTGCCAGCAGCTTAGCGGGGGGACTAGCATCCTACGAGCAGTACTTC.

CDR3 DNA sequence: TGTGCCAGCAGCCCCGGGACAGGGGAAATCCACGAGCAGTACTTC. Its protein product is CASSPGTGEIHEQYF. The rearrangement joins TRBV7-9 to TRBJ2-5; TRBD1 matches 10 bases. Near its end, the DNA agrees better with TRBJ2-7, so the J call may be wrong. This CDR3 spans 15 amino acids. In germline, CDR1 is SEHNR, CDR2 FQNEAQ (reference sequence).

The chain couples TRBV21-1 to TRBJ1-2; the table's D call of TRBD1 was not tested on the DNA. TRBV21-1 is termed a pseudogene. The CDR3 consists of 16 residues. DNA for the CDR3: TGTGCCAGCAAGAGGTGCAGGGGGTCCCCTAACTATGGCTACACCTTC. Translation: CASKRCRGSPNYGYTF.

The sample holds a few counts of this clone. The chain recombines TRBV11-3 with TRBJ2-1, with D perhaps matching TRBD2 (6 bases). Trimming pared 5 bases from V and 12 bases from J, leaving 20 bases between. This CDR3 comprises 14 residues. Germline V CDR1 and CDR2: SGHNT, YENEEA. CDR3 protein: CASSTGGAPGLQFF. Written as DNA, the CDR3 is TGTGCCAGCAGCACAGGCGGGGCTCCAGGGCTGCAGTTCTTC.

V is TRBV16 and J is TRBJ1-5; D is ambiguous. CDR3 length equals 15 residues. V lost 3 bases to trimming and J lost 7 bases, with 16 bases between them. Germline V gene sequence: CDR1 KGHSY, CDR2 FQNENV. Here the CDR3 reads CASSQEAGIGQPQHF. CDR3 nucleotide sequence: TGTGCCAGCAGCCAGGAGGCCGGGATCGGCCAGCCCCAGCATTTT.

CDR3 sequence reads: CSVDFRGEQFF. The CDR3 DNA reads as TGCAGCGTGGATTTCAGGGGGGAGCAGTTCTTC. The V call is TRBV29-1, the J call TRBJ2-1; 7 bases are a match to TRBD1. Germline V gene data show CDR1 as SQVTM and CDR2 as ANQGSEA. The ends lost 6 bases at V and 10 bases at J; junction bases unmatched: 6. CDR3 size: 11 residues.

The chain is built from TRBV5-4 and TRBJ2-1; D unclear. Trimming shortened V by 4 bases and J by 5 bases, and 22 bases separated the two germline ends. There are 17 residues in the CDR3. Germline lookup yields CDR1 SGHNT and CDR2 YYREEE (reference sequence). In DNA form, the CDR3 reads TGTGCCAGCAGCCCTAAAGACTTTCCGGTGGGTAACAATGAGCAGTTCTTC. Encoded protein: CASSPKDFPVGNNEQFF.

This clone was picked up one time. The chain employs TRBV7-6 and TRBJ2-7; TRBD2 matches at 11 bases. V lost 1 base and J lost 3; bases outside the gene matches: 8. This CDR3 has 17 amino acids. Germline V CDR1 and CDR2: SGHVS, FNYEAQ. Here the CDR3 DNA reads TGTGCCAGCAGCTTAGAGACCGGGACTAGCGGCATCTACGAGCAGTACTTC. It is translated as CASSLETGTSGIYEQYF.

This clone was seen a few times. The V gene is TRBV28, the J gene TRBJ2-1; weak D call: TRBD2 (5 bases). Germline CDR1 MDHEN, CDR2 SYDVKM. The CDR3 has 12 residues. Trimming took 6 bases from V and 12 from J, leaving 15 bases between them. In DNA form, the CDR3 reads TGTGCCAGCAGCCTCTCCGAGGGTGGGCAGTTCTTC. Its protein product is CASSLSEGGQFF.

The V call is TRBV30, the J call TRBJ1-5, with D possibly TRBD1 on 5 matching bases. V was cut by 3 bases and J by 4 bases, with 7 bases left in between. This CDR3 comprises 12 residues. The germline V gene has CDR1 GTSNPN and CDR2 SVGIG (reference sequence). CDR3 DNA sequence: TGTGCCTGGAGCGGGGGGAATCAGCCCCAGCATTTT. Encoded protein: CAWSGGNQPQHF.

The chain has TRBV6-5 and TRBJ2-2, with TRBD2 identical over 12 bases. This CDR3 region has 15 residues. With V trimmed by 6 bases and J by 5 bases, 4 bases remained unmatched. Germline assignment: CDR1 MNHEY and CDR2 SVGAGI. DNA for the CDR3: TGTGCCAGCAGAACCCTAGCGGGAGGGACCGGGGAGCTGTTTTTT. Translating it yields CASRTLAGGTGELFF.

The chain has TRBV27 and TRBJ2-3; 7 bases are a match to TRBD1. V lost 4 bases to trimming and J lost 0 bases; unmatched junction nucleotides: 4. The CDR3 covers 15 residues. The germline gives CDR1 MNHEY, CDR2 SMNVEV (reference sequence). CDR3 sequence (DNA): TGTGCCAGCAGTTCCCGGGACAGCAGCACAGATACGCAGTATTTT. The encoded protein is CASSSRDSSTDTQYF.

The V gene is TRBV6-1, the J gene TRBJ1-2; 10 positions agree with TRBD1. Germline trimming cut 6 bases from V and 5 bases from J; bases unmatched to any gene: 6. Per germline, CDR1 MNHNS and CDR2 SASEGT. CDR3 length: 14 residues. CDR3 protein: CASSTKGQGYGYTF. As DNA, the CDR3 is TGTGCCAGCAGCACTAAGGGACAGGGGTATGGCTACACCTTC.

This clone came up a few times. J is TRBJ1-5 and V is TRBV19; 10 bases line up with TRBD1. Losses at the gene ends were 5 bases for V and 7 bases for J; bases not matched to a gene: 11. CDR1 and CDR2 (germline): LNHDA, SQIVND (reference sequence). This CDR3 spans 16 amino acids. Here the CDR3 reads CASSSPDRGLGQPQHF. The CDR3 DNA follows: TGTGCCAGTAGTTCCCCTGACAGGGGGCTCGGGCAGCCCCAGCATTTT.

The rearrangement uses TRBV15 and TRBJ2-7; 10 bases are a match to TRBD1. The CDR3 loop spans 19 amino acids. V trimming: 3 bases; J trimming: 0 bases; junction bases outside the gene matches: 14. Germline V gene sequence: CDR1 LNHNV, CDR2 YYDKDF (reference sequence). DNA for the CDR3: TGTGCCACCAGCAGTGTAGGACCGGGACAGGGGTTACCCTCCTACGAGCAGTACTTC. It encodes CATSSVGPGQGLPSYEQYF.

The V gene is TRBV7-9, the J gene TRBJ2-7, with 7 bases fitting TRBD2. Germline V lookup: CDR1 SEHNR, CDR2 FQNEAQ (reference sequence). V trimming: 1 base; J trimming: 3 bases; junction bases outside the gene matches: 3. The CDR3 length is 14 residues. In nucleotides, the CDR3 is TGTGCCAGCAGCTTAGGGGACTACCTCTACGAGCAGTACTTC. Amino acids: CASSLGDYLYEQYF.

The rearrangement links TRBV9 to TRBJ2-1, with D uncertain. CDR3 length: 15 residues. Trimming pared 0 bases from V and 4 bases from J, leaving 11 bases between. The germline V gene encodes CDR1 SGDLS and CDR2 YYNGEE. CDR3 DNA sequence: TGTGCCAGCAGCGTAGCTGCCTCAGTGTACAATGAGCAGTTCTTC. It translates to CASSVAASVYNEQFF.

This clone was seen just once. The J gene is TRBJ2-1, the V gene TRBV9; 9 bases agree with TRBD1. CDR1 and CDR2 from the germline V gene are SGDLS and YYNGEE. The CDR3 loop spans 13 amino acids. The V segment lost 5 bases and the J segment 8 bases; nucleotides outside the gene matches: 5. The CDR3 region has the DNA TGTGCCAGCAGGCCGGGACAGGGCTATGAGCAGTTCTTC. Translated, it gives CASRPGQGYEQFF.

The chain couples TRBV18 to TRBJ2-7, with 9 positions matching TRBD1. The germline gives CDR1 KGHSH, CDR2 LQKENI. The length of the CDR3 is 15 residues. The junction had 6 bases not matched to a gene; V was cut back by 3 bases and J by 3 bases. Here the CDR3 DNA reads TGTGCCAGCTCACCGGGACAGGGTGGAGTCTACGAGCAGTACTTC. Its translation: CASSPGQGGVYEQYF. Drawing the rest from reference TRBV18 and TRBJ2-7, the complete variable domain is NAGVMQNPRHLVRRRGQEARLRCSPMKGHSHVYWYRQLPEEGLKFMVYLQKENIIDESGMPKERFSAEFPKEGPSILRIQQVVRGDSAAYFCASSPGQGGVYEQYFGPGTRLTVT.

The chain carries TRBV7-9 and TRBJ2-1; 9 bases agree with TRBD1. With 4 bases clipped from V and 13 bases from J, the junction kept 17 bases outside the gene matches. The length of the CDR3 is 16 residues. The germline V gene encodes CDR1 SEHNR and CDR2 FQNEAQ (reference sequence). The CDR3 region has the DNA TGTGCCAGCAGCTCAATAACAGGGGGCGCCGCGGTAATACAGTTCTTC. This translates into CASSSITGGAAVIQFF.

This clone was counted a single time. The gene calls are TRBV7-9 and TRBJ2-5; a weak D match, TRBD2 (7 bases). Germline V CDR1 and CDR2: SEHNR, FQNEAQ (reference sequence). The germline V and J ends were trimmed by 8 bases and 5 bases, with 18 bases remaining between them. The CDR3 contains 14 residues. CDR3 DNA: TGTGCCAGCGGAAGGGGGAGGGCCCTGGAGACCCAGTACTTC. It is translated as CASGRGRALETQYF.

The chain couples TRBV5-4 to TRBJ2-7; 8 positions match TRBD1. V lost 3 bases, J lost 6 bases, and 2 bases stayed unmatched. This CDR3 spans 12 amino acids. CDR1 and CDR2 from the germline V gene are SGHNT and YYREEE (reference sequence). The CDR3 protein is CASSSTGVEQYF. The CDR3 coding sequence is TGTGCCAGCAGCTCGACAGGGGTCGAGCAGTACTTC.

This chain joins TRBV9 and TRBJ1-2; TRBD1 agrees at 9 bases. Germline V CDR1 and CDR2: SGDLS, YYNGEE. The V gene end was trimmed by 3 bases and the J gene end by 4 bases; junction bases not matched to a gene: 4. The length of the CDR3 is 14 residues. This CDR3 reads CASSGGQGIYGYTF. DNA of the CDR3: TGTGCCAGCAGCGGCGGACAGGGGATCTATGGCTACACCTTC.